This T cell receptor beta chain was identified in a study of shared clonotypes between healthy human individuals. Sequenced by immunoSEQ multiplex PCR; TCRdb stores in-frame clones only, minus some. The table has around 580,000 clones, more than 95% seen once. Naive CD8 populations comprised CD45RO-negative cells positively selected for CCR7, excluding terminally differentiated effector memory CD45RA+ cells. This CDR3 has 13 residues. Germline V CDR1 and CDR2: MNHEY, SMNVEV (reference sequence). Unmatched junction bases numbered 2, after V lost 5 bases and J lost 4 bases. Regarding this clone: This CDR3 is also generated by other DNA sequences in the sample.

The source of this sequence is a man aged 30-40 years in good health. Sequencing was performed on naive CD8+ T cells sorted from blood. The V and J genes are TRBV27 and TRBJ2-1, with 7 bases identical to TRBD2. The DNA of the CDR3 is TGTGCCAGCAGTCGGACTAGTTACAATGAGCAGTTCTTC. This translates into CASSRTSYNEQFF.